These 9 T cell receptor beta chains originate from one sample sequenced in a study of cytotoxic CD8 clonotypes in ibrutinib-treated CLL. Sequenced by immunoSEQ multiplex PCR; TCRdb stores in-frame clones only, minus some. Counted here are about 160,000 clones, 70% to 90% occurring once; the ten biggest clones make up 3%. Sequenced material: PBMCs, taken at disease progression, from a patient treated with ibrutinib. These receptors originate from a human donor with chronic lymphocytic leukemia.

The genes are TRBV5-4 and TRBJ2-1; the match to TRBD1 covers 10 bases. The germline gives CDR1 SGHNT, CDR2 YYREEE (reference sequence). This CDR3 has 17 amino acids. Germline trimming cut 0 bases from V and 12 bases from J; bases unmatched to any gene: 15. CDR3 in amino acids: CASSLEWGMTGGRRQFF. The CDR3 nucleotides read TGTGCCAGCAGCTTGGAGTGGGGCATGACAGGGGGCAGGAGGCAGTTCTTC.

This chain uses TRBV30 with TRBJ1-2; D ambiguous. This CDR3 comprises 11 residues. The V gene lost 3 bases and the J gene lost 8 bases, with 10 bases spanning the gap. The V gene's germline CDR1 is GTSNPN and CDR2 SVGIG (reference sequence). CDR3 DNA: TGTGCCTGGAGCCTCGGATCGGGCTACACCTTC. Protein product: CAWSLGSGYTF.

The rearrangement links TRBV5-1 to TRBJ2-2; D could derive from TRBD1 or TRBD2 (5 bases each). Trimming removed 0 bases at V and 0 bases at J, with 9 bases between. Germline V gives CDR1 SGHRS, CDR2 YFSETQ. The CDR3 is made up of 16 amino acids. The CDR3 reads CASSLVGPTNTGELFF. CDR3 DNA: TGCGCCAGCAGCTTGGTGGGACCAACGAACACCGGGGAGCTGTTTTTT.

This chain links TRBV19 with TRBJ2-1; TRBD2 matches 7 bases. With 5 bases clipped from V and 4 bases from J, the junction kept 11 bases outside the gene matches. Germline CDR1 is LNHDA and CDR2 is SQIVND (reference sequence). The CDR3 is 16 residues long. The CDR3 reads CASSPSTGGRYNEQFF. The CDR3 DNA follows: TGTGCCAGTAGTCCCTCGACGGGAGGAAGATACAATGAGCAGTTCTTC. Combining the CDR3 with reference TRBV19 and TRBJ2-1 gives the whole variable domain DGGITQSPKYLFRKEGQNVTLSCEQNLNHDAMYWYRQDPGQGLRLIYYSQIVNDFQKGDIAEGYSVSREKKESFPLTVTSAQKNPTAFYLCASSPSTGGRYNEQFFGPGTRLTVL.

This rearrangement joins TRBV11-2 to TRBJ1-2; TRBD1 matches at 8 bases. V lost 3 bases, J lost 3 bases, and 3 bases stayed unmatched. Germline V gives CDR1 SGHAT, CDR2 FQNNGV. This CDR3 is 14 amino acids long. DNA of the CDR3: TGTGCCAGCAGCTTGGACAGGGCATACTATGGCTACACCTTC. This translates into CASSLDRAYYGYTF.

This chain joins TRBV6-5 and TRBJ1-1; D not certain. The germline V gene encodes CDR1 MNHEY and CDR2 SVGAGI. The CDR3 covers 12 residues. V was clipped by 6 bases and J by 4 bases, with 9 bases between them. The CDR3 nucleotides read TGTGCCAGCAGGCCCCCGGGCACTGAAGCTTTCTTT. It yields the protein CASRPPGTEAFF.

The CDR3 nucleotides read TGTGCCAGCTCATGGGCAGGGGGCGCCAGCACCGGGGAGCTGTTTTTT. It yields the protein CASSWAGGASTGELFF. The rearrangement links TRBV6-6 to TRBJ2-2; TRBD1 matches 8 bases. V trimming: 8 bases; J trimming: 4 bases; junction bases outside the gene matches: 12. The CDR3 has 16 amino acids. In germline, CDR1 is MNHNY, CDR2 SVGAGI (reference sequence).

This clone is judged medium-sized (0.01 to 0.1%). V gene TRBV4-3 combines with J gene TRBJ1-2; unclear D gene. The CDR3 length is 15 residues. The germline CDR1 and CDR2 sequences are LGHNA and YSLEER. The V end was cut by 0 bases, the J end by 4 bases, with 12 bases between. The DNA of the CDR3 is TGCGCCAGCAGCCAAGATAGGCACTTTGGCTATGGCTACACCTTC. Translation: CASSQDRHFGYGYTF.

The rearrangement joins TRBV2 to TRBJ1-2; TRBD1 agrees at 9 bases. The CDR3 length is 13 residues. The germline V gene encodes CDR1 SNHLY and CDR2 FYNNEI. J gave up 5 bases and V 5 bases, and 3 bases lay outside the gene matches. The CDR3 loop is CASSRQGGYGYTF. DNA for the CDR3: TGTGCCAGCAGTCGACAGGGGGGATATGGCTACACCTTC.